The TCR beta chain described here comes from a study of control samples from healthy donors and cancer patients (dated by TCRdb to 2020 to 2022). The library was made by the immunoSEQ multiplex PCR assay. The source is immuneACCESS, and TCRdb retained only in-frame sequences with V and J called. Part of the clones is not carried over; for the studies checked, unresolved V genes explain less than half of this, and the remainder is unexplained. The sample table records tens of thousands of clones; 84% of these occur just once. More than 30% of the sample comes from the top ten. Note on this clone: Its antigen has not been determined. It has no much larger one-base neighbor in the sample; base qualities were not kept.

V is shortened by 2 bases, J by 6 bases, and the region joining them spans 18 bases. The CDR3 spans 16 residues, from the cysteine through the phenylalanine. The retained sequence is limited to the CDR3, 48 bases, with the frame set at the first base. Taken from the germline V gene, the CDR1 and CDR2 loops are SGHRS and YFSETQ. Material: PBMCs. The TCR comes from a man between 65 and 79 years old with lung cancer. The V gene is TRBV5-1 and the J gene is TRBJ2-1; the D segment may tentatively be TRBD1 or TRBD2, each giving 6 matched bases. The CDR3 protein: CASSFWDTRRANEQFF. The bases read TGCGCCAGCAGCTTTTGGGACACCCGGAGGGCCAATGAGCAGTTCTTC.